This TCR beta chain originates from a study of T-cell reconstitution after alpha-beta-depleted transplantation in children. Unique molecular identifiers were incorporated into the prepared TCRbeta library. In TCRdb, the PCR reads were re-called with MiXCR into one record per CDR3 protein. The sample includes more than 40,000 distinct CDR3 sequences, around 53% of them seen just once. V gave up 0 bases and J gave up 7 bases, with 13 bases separating them. The V gene's germline CDR1 is SGHTA and CDR2 FQGNSA. The CDR3 runs 14 residues. This chain links TRBV7-2 with TRBJ2-7, with D perhaps TRBD2 (5 bases). The sequence was obtained from a boy younger than two with SCID, due to receive a stem cell transplant. The material sequenced was peripheral blood, taken before TCRalphabeta/CD19-depleted stem cell transplant. The CDR3 DNA follows: TGTGCCAGCAGCTTAGCGCTAGCCCATATGGAGCAGTACTTC. It codes for CASSLALAHMEQYF.